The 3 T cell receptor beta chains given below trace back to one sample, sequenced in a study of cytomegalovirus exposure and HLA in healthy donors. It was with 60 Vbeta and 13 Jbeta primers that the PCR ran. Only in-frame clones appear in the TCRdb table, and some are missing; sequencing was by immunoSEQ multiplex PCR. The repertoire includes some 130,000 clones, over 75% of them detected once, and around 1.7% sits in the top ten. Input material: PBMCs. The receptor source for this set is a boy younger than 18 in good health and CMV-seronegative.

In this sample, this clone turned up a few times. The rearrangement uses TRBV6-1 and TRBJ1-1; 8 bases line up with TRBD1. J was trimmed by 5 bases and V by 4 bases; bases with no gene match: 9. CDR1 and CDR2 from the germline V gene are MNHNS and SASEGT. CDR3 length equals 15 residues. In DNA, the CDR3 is TGTGCCAGCAGTGTTCAGGGGGCGGGAGGGACTGAAGCTTTCTTT. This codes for CASSVQGAGGTEAFF.

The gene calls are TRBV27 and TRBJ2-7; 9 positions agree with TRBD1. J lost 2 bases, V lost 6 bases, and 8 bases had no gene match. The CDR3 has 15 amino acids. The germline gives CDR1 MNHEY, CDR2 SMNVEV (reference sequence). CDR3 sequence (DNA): TGTGCCAGCAGCCCACAGGGGGCGCGGACCTACGAGCAGTACTTC. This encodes CASSPQGARTYEQYF.

The chain's CDR3 is CSVDGQGTYEQYF. The CDR3 nucleotides read TGCAGCGTTGATGGACAGGGGACCTACGAGCAGTACTTC. The rearrangement uses TRBV29-1 and TRBJ2-7; TRBD1 matches at 9 bases. With V trimmed by 3 bases and J by 2 bases, 2 bases remained unmatched. This CDR3 is 13 amino acids long. CDR1 and CDR2 (germline): SQVTM, ANQGSEA.